This TCR beta chain emerged from a study of cytotoxic CD8 clonotypes in ibrutinib-treated CLL. On the study more broadly: Response was recorded as partial in 24 patients and complete in 2; at median approximately 65 months, approximately 15 remained remitted and some twelve had progressed. Samples showed on average about 250,000 productive templates and roughly 90,000 productive rearrangements.

Between the trimmed V and J ends, which lost 8 bases and 3 bases, there was a span of 22 bases. This CDR3 comprises 17 residues. Looked up from germline, CDR1 is SGHVS and CDR2 is FQNEAQ. Study results and caveats: Sustained-remission and progressing patients had different sampling times. Clonality was higher at baseline than in age-matched healthy donors and tracked circulating CD8+ T-cell counts.

With regard to this clone: The antigen remains unidentified.

Sequencing was performed with immunoSEQ multiplex PCR; in TCRdb, only in-frame clones are kept and a portion is missing. The table has under 150,000 clones, around four fifths seen once. The clonotype was recovered from a human donor with chronic lymphocytic leukemia. Specimen: PBMCs, collected after 24 months of ibrutinib treatment. The V gene is TRBV7-8, the J gene TRBJ1-4; D not certain. CDR3 coding DNA: TGTGCCAGCTCAAGCGGGTCCGGGGTGCGGGCTAATGAAAAACTGTTTTTT. Protein: CASSSGSGVRANEKLFF.